The clone carrying this T cell receptor (beta chain) was observed a few times. Its antigen is not known. TCRdb processed the reads anew with MiXCR; each CDR3 protein has one entry. The table has over 150,000 distinct CDR3 sequences, about 17% seen once. The V and J ends lost 6 bases and 3 bases, in that order; junction bases with no gene match: 4. The CDR3 spans 14 residues. The sample comes from a study of T cell repertoires in cytomegalovirus infection. About the research overall: Public TCR beta signature analysis indicated the presence of both CMV infection and matching HLA type.

Study-wide results and caveats: HLA-C-restricted CMV-specific TCR beta clonotypes were dominant in the ex vivo response. Public TCR beta family frequency separated CMV-and-HLA carriers, including in an independent cohort.

What was sequenced was CD8+ T cells from PBMCs. The source is a human donor in good health (CMV status not recorded). Some clones in this sample may be carry-over from other donors' samples. The chain recombines TRBV12-3 or TRBV12-4 with TRBJ2-5; 10 nucleotides agree with TRBD1. CDR3 nucleotides: TGTGCCAGCAGGTGGGGGACAGGGGAAGAGACCCAGTACTTC. It translates to CASRWGTGEETQYF.